This T cell receptor (beta chain) was documented in a study of cytomegalovirus exposure and HLA in healthy donors. The primer mix had 60 Vbeta and 13 Jbeta primers. The table came from immunoSEQ multiplex PCR; TCRdb's copy has only in-frame clones and leaves some out. The sample carries about 140,000 clones, 75% recorded once. The CDR3 contains 17 residues. Trimming pared 0 bases from V and 3 bases from J, leaving 16 bases between. Germline values: CDR1 SGDLS, CDR2 YYNGEE. Material: PBMCs. This sequence was found in a man aged 35 to 55 in good health and CMV-seronegative. The genes are TRBV9 and TRBJ1-5, with a weak D call TRBD1 (5 bases). CDR3 in DNA: TGTGCCAGCAGCGTAGGTGTCGGGGGACTGATCAATCAGCCCCAGCATTTT. As protein: CASSVGVGGLINQPQHF.